A single sample is the source of the 23 T cell receptor beta chains below, sequenced in a study of T-cell reconstitution after alpha-beta-depleted transplantation in children. This sample's TCRbeta library carried unique molecular identifier barcodes. TCRdb redid the calling of the PCR reads with MiXCR, one entry per CDR3 protein. Of more than 400,000 distinct CDR3 sequences detected, roughly 44% appear once; the ten largest clones hold roughly 27%. The input for sequencing was PBMCs, taken before TCRalphabeta/CD19-depleted stem cell transplant. The receptors shown here come from a girl under 10 years old with aplastic anemia, due to receive a stem cell transplant.

The chain recombines TRBV7-2 with TRBJ2-4; 10 bases match TRBD1. The CDR3 covers 16 residues. V was pared by 4 bases and J by 1 base, with 4 bases of the junction left unmatched. Germline CDR1 SGHTA, CDR2 FQGNSA. The CDR3 spells CASSSPGQGAKNIQYF. The CDR3 coding sequence is TGTGCCAGCAGCTCGCCGGGACAGGGGGCCAAAAACATTCAGTACTTC.

The chain carries TRBV5-1 and TRBJ2-7; 11 nucleotides agree with TRBD2. CDR3 length: 17 residues. Trimming at V came to 0 bases and at J to 2 bases, leaving 7 bases not matched to a gene. CDR1 and CDR2 from the germline V gene are SGHRS and YFSETQ. The CDR3 nucleotides read TGCGCCAGCAGCTTGGGAGGGACTAGCGGCCGACCCTACGAGCAGTACTTC. Translated, it gives CASSLGGTSGRPYEQYF.

The V call is TRBV20-1, the J call TRBJ2-5, with a possible D match to TRBD1 (6 bases). CDR3 length equals 14 residues. V was trimmed by 1 base and J by 5 bases, leaving 14 bases between them. Germline lookup yields CDR1 DFQATT and CDR2 SNEGSKA (reference sequence). As DNA, the CDR3 is TGCAGTGCTAGAGTCGTGGGGGCATATGAGACCCAGTACTTC. Amino acids: CSARVVGAYETQYF.

This chain links TRBV12-3 or TRBV12-4 with TRBJ1-2; 8 bases align to TRBD1. Trimming cost V 3 bases and J 4 bases; bases outside gene matches: 7. The CDR3 sequence is 15 residues long. CDR3 sequence reads: CASSLGDRTLYGYTF. In nucleotides, the CDR3 is TGTGCCAGCAGTTTGGGGGACAGGACCCTCTATGGCTACACCTTC.

V and J are TRBV5-5 and TRBJ1-3; tentatively, D is TRBD1 (5 bases). The CDR3 has 15 residues. The V gene lost 6 bases and the J gene lost 0 bases, with 13 bases spanning the gap. Germline V gene sequence: CDR1 SGHKS, CDR2 YYEKEE (reference sequence). This CDR3 reads CASNNPGTSGNTIYF. The CDR3 region has the DNA TGTGCCAGCAACAATCCCGGGACCTCTGGAAACACCATATATTTT.

This clonotype turned up a few times. The chain couples TRBV11-2 to TRBJ2-4; 11 bases fit TRBD1. This CDR3 is built from 15 residues. V dropped 4 bases and J dropped 7; count of bases not matched to a gene: 6. In germline, CDR1 is SGHAT, CDR2 FQNNGV. The CDR3 DNA follows: TGTGCCAGCAGCTCCAGGGACAGGGGGTGGAACATTCAGTACTTC. As protein: CASSSRDRGWNIQYF.

This clonotype was detected many times. The rearrangement uses TRBV4-2 and TRBJ2-5; 7 positions match TRBD1. CDR1 and CDR2 (germline): LGHNA, YNFKEQ. Trimming cost V 4 bases and J 2 bases; bases outside gene matches: 7. The CDR3 has 15 residues. CDR3 amino acids: CASSPRRQGQETQYF. The CDR3 bases are TGTGCCAGCAGCCCCCGAAGACAGGGTCAAGAGACCCAGTACTTC.

The chain uses TRBV28 and TRBJ2-7; 11 bases are a match to TRBD2. The V gene end was trimmed by 6 bases and the J gene end by 6 bases; junction bases not matched to a gene: 7. Germline assignment: CDR1 MDHEN and CDR2 SYDVKM. This CDR3 contains 14 residues. The CDR3 loop is CASSQLAGEVEQYF. In nucleotides, the CDR3 is TGTGCCAGCAGCCAACTAGCGGGAGAGGTCGAGCAGTACTTC.

A remark on this clonotype: A clone one base away is much larger, so this may be a read error. The chain carries TRBV12-3 or TRBV12-4 and TRBJ2-2; D is perhaps TRBD1 or TRBD2 (5 bases each). This CDR3 is 14 amino acids long. V lost 6 bases and J 3 bases, leaving 11 bases between the germline ends. The CDR3 DNA reads TGTGCCAGCAGCCTGGGACCCCACACCGGGGAGCTGTTTTTT. Translation gives CASSLGPHTGELFF.

V is TRBV28 and J is TRBJ2-3; 8 positions match TRBD2. The CDR3 length is 18 residues. Germline CDR1 MDHEN, CDR2 SYDVKM. V dropped 4 bases and J dropped 0; count of bases not matched to a gene: 12. The CDR3 bases are TGTGCCAGCAGTTGGATACTAGCGGAACGGTCTAGCACAGATACGCAGTATTTT. This gives the protein CASSWILAERSSTDTQYF.

This rearrangement joins TRBV12-3 or TRBV12-4 to TRBJ1-1, with D perhaps TRBD1 (5 bases). Trimming pared 6 bases from V and 5 bases from J, leaving 19 bases between. CDR3 length equals 15 residues. The CDR3 DNA reads as TGTGCCAGCAGCCCAATGGGGACCACGGGGACTGAAGCTTTCTTT. It encodes CASSPMGTTGTEAFF.

This clonotype has a single count. The rearrangement links TRBV9 to TRBJ2-7, with D uncertain. Deletions cut 0 bases from V and 1 base from J, with 8 bases between. The CDR3 consists of 14 residues. CDR1 is SGDLS, CDR2 YYNGEE, per germline. CDR3 in amino acids: CASSVATESYEQYF. CDR3 coding DNA: TGTGCCAGCAGCGTAGCTACCGAGTCCTACGAGCAGTACTTC. Together with reference TRBV9 and TRBJ2-7, the CDR3 gives the full variable domain: DSGVTQTPKHLITATGQRVTLRCSPRSGDLSVYWYQQSLDQGLQFLIQYYNGEERAKGNILERFSAQQFPDLHSELNLSSLELGDSALYFCASSVATESYEQYFGPGTRLTVT.

The J gene is TRBJ2-3, the V gene TRBV10-1; either TRBD1 or TRBD2 may supply D (5 bases each). Germline V gives CDR1 WNHNN, CDR2 SYGVQD (reference sequence). Trimming took 6 bases from V and 4 from J, leaving 17 bases between them. The CDR3 loop spans 15 amino acids. The CDR3 spells CASSDTPGHPDTQYF. The CDR3 nucleotides read TGCGCCAGCAGCGATACCCCGGGGCACCCAGATACGCAGTATTTT.

This clonotype has ten or more counts. The chain employs TRBV20-1 and TRBJ2-7; weak D call: TRBD2 (5 bases). CDR3 length equals 13 residues. Germline values: CDR1 DFQATT, CDR2 SNEGSKA (reference sequence). Trimming took 3 bases from V and 2 from J, leaving 11 bases between them. The CDR3: CSASRGLTYEQYF. CDR3 DNA sequence: TGCAGTGCTAGCCGGGGTCTGACCTACGAGCAGTACTTC.

The chain employs TRBV11-1 and TRBJ1-1; no firm D call. This CDR3 contains 16 residues. Germline CDR1 is SGHAT and CDR2 is FQDESV (reference sequence). V was trimmed by 2 bases and J by 4 bases, leaving 17 bases between them. DNA for the CDR3: TGTGCCAGCAGCTTATCGGCCGGTGTTCGTGGCACTGAAGCTTTCTTT. Translation gives CASSLSAGVRGTEAFF.

This clonotype was observed a few times. The chain combines TRBV12-3 or TRBV12-4 with TRBJ2-2; no clear D gene. With 6 bases removed from V and 8 bases from J, the gap between germline ends came to 10 bases. This CDR3 has 12 residues. The CDR3 is CASSPIPGELFF. The CDR3 bases are TGTGCCAGCAGCCCAATCCCTGGGGAGCTGTTTTTT.

This clonotype was seen repeatedly, ten times or more. V is TRBV27 and J is TRBJ2-3; D gene ambiguous. Germline CDR1 reads MNHEY; CDR2 reads SMNVEV (reference sequence). The CDR3 is 12 residues long. The V end lost 8 bases, the J end lost 2 bases, and 8 bases lay between the germline ends. DNA of the CDR3: TGTGCCAGCGGGTTCCTCACAGATACGCAGTATTTT. Its protein is CASGFLTDTQYF.

V usage is TRBV6-5 and J usage is TRBJ2-2; TRBD2 is a possible D gene (6 bases). The CDR3 covers 13 residues. Germline CDR1 reads MNHEY; CDR2 reads SVGAGI. Between the trimmed V and J ends, which lost 9 bases and 2 bases, there was a span of 10 bases. The CDR3 protein is CASQGLNTGELFF. CDR3 nucleotide sequence: TGTGCCAGTCAGGGACTCAACACCGGGGAGCTGTTTTTT.

The chain joins TRBV5-1 to TRBJ1-1, with TRBD1 identical over 12 bases. V lost 4 bases and J lost 6; bases outside the gene matches: 4. The CDR3 runs 14 residues. Germline values: CDR1 SGHRS, CDR2 YFSETQ. The CDR3 spells CASSRGQGASEAFF. The CDR3 nucleotides are TGCGCCAGCAGCCGGGGACAGGGGGCCTCTGAAGCTTTCTTT.

This chain uses TRBV20-1 with TRBJ2-1; 11 bases align to TRBD2. Germline-derived CDR1 and CDR2 are DFQATT and SNEGSKA (reference sequence). V gave up 3 bases and J gave up 2 bases; unmatched junction bases: 6. The CDR3 has 16 amino acids. CDR3 sequence: CSARGISGRAYNEQFF. The CDR3 region has the DNA TGCAGTGCTAGGGGGATTAGCGGGAGGGCCTACAATGAGCAGTTCTTC.

The chain recombines TRBV12-3 or TRBV12-4 with TRBJ2-7, with D unresolved. Trimming removed 5 bases at V and 4 bases at J, with 9 bases between. CDR3 size: 12 residues. CDR3 protein: CASSAQEYEQYF. In DNA form, the CDR3 reads TGTGCCAGCAGTGCGCAGGAGTACGAGCAGTACTTC.

This clonotype came up many times. The V call is TRBV6-6, the J call TRBJ2-1, with 8 bases fitting TRBD2. Per germline, CDR1 MNHNY and CDR2 SVGAGI (reference sequence). The CDR3 covers 13 residues. V trimming: 7 bases; J trimming: 3 bases; junction bases outside the gene matches: 2. The CDR3 nucleotides read TGTGCCAGCACGCGGGGGGACTACAATGAGCAGTTCTTC. It is translated as CASTRGDYNEQFF.

This rearrangement joins TRBV18 to TRBJ1-1; TRBD1 agrees at 10 bases. From germline, CDR1 is KGHSH and CDR2 LQKENI. The CDR3 is made up of 15 amino acids. V dropped 4 bases and J dropped 3; count of bases not matched to a gene: 5. For the CDR3, the DNA is TGTGCCAGCTCACGGGACAGGGGTCCTTACACTGAAGCTTTCTTT. Protein product: CASSRDRGPYTEAFF.